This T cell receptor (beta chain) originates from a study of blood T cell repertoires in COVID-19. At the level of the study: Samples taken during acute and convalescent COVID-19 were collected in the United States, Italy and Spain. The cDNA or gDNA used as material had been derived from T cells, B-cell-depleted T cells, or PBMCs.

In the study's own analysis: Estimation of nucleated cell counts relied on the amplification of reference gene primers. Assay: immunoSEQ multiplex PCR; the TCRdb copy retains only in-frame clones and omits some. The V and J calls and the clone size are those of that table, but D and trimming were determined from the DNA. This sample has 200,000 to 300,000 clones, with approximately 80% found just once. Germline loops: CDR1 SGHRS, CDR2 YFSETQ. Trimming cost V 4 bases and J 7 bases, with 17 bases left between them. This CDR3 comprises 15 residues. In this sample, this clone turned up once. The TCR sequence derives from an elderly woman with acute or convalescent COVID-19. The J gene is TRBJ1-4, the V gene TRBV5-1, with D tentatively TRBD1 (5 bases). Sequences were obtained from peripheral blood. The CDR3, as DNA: TGCGCCAGCAGCCAGCAGGGCGTAGGGGCTGAAAAACTGTTTTTT. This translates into CASSQQGVGAEKLFF.